The rows below give T cell receptor beta chains drawn from one sample of a study of regulatory and conventional T cells in breast cancer. TCRdb itself ran the PCR reads through MiXCR, one entry per CDR3 protein. The table has under 20,000 distinct CDR3 sequences, 25% to 40% seen once. The sequencing input was conventional T cells from blood. These receptors were taken from a female donor in good health. CDR3s include the opening cysteine and the closing phenylalanine or tryptophan. Fields, in order: clone size, V gene, D gene, J gene, CDR3 DNA, CDR3 protein. A D gene is named only where the DNA matches it firmly. Size is stated for part of the rows, as once, few or many counts, or as a class when the clone is expanded.

>NA|TRBV20-1|NA|TRBJ1-2
TGCAGTGCTAGAACTCGAAGTTATGGCTACACCTTC
CSARTRSYGYTF
>NA|TRBV19|NA|TRBJ2-1
TGTGCCAGTAGTATCCAGAGTCGACACAATGAGCAGTTCTTC
CASSIQSRHNEQFF
>few|TRBV18|TRBD2|TRBJ2-7
TGTGCCAGCTCACCCCAGGGTAGCGGGGTCTCCTACGAGCAGTACTTC
CASSPQGSGVSYEQYF
>NA|TRBV7-8|NA|TRBJ2-3
TGTGCCAGCAGCTTAGTGGGGGGCAGGACTAGCACAGATACGCAGTATTTT
CASSLVGGRTSTDTQYF
>few|TRBV7-9|NA|TRBJ1-2
TGTGCCAGCAGCTTAGATCGGGGCTATGGCTACACCTTC
CASSLDRGYGYTF
>NA|TRBV6-2/TRBV6-3|NA|TRBJ1-1
TGTGCCAGCACGTTACACCTCTCCGGGACTGAAGCTTTCTTT
CASTLHLSGTEAFF
>few|TRBV20-1|NA|TRBJ2-7
TGCAGTGCTAGCGGAGGACAGAGCGATATCTACGAGCAGTACTTC
CSASGGQSDIYEQYF
>NA|TRBV6-2/TRBV6-3|NA|TRBJ2-3
TGTGCCAGCAGACCCCATAGAGGCAGCACAGATACGCAGTATTTT
CASRPHRGSTDTQYF
>NA|TRBV7-2|NA|TRBJ1-3
TGTGCCAGCAGCTTTGCCCAGGGGAACACCATATATTTT
CASSFAQGNTIYF
>NA|TRBV12-3/TRBV12-4|NA|TRBJ1-1
TGTGCCAGCAGTACACCTAGTGAAGCTTTCTTT
CASSTPSEAFF
>medium-sized|TRBV5-1|NA|TRBJ2-1
TGCGCCAGCAGTCCAGGGACCAATATTTACAATGAGCAGTTCTTC
CASSPGTNIYNEQFF
>few|TRBV7-9|NA|TRBJ1-2
TGTGCCAGCAGCTCAACCGGTGGCTACACCTTC
CASSSTGGYTF
>NA|TRBV10-1|TRBD1|TRBJ1-3
TGCGCCAGCAGACTGGGACAGGGGGCTCGAGCGAGACCAAACACCATATATTTT
CASRLGQGARARPNTIYF
>many|TRBV3-1|TRBD2|TRBJ2-1
TGTGCCAGCAGCCAACCCGGGACTAGTTACGATGAGCAGTTCTTC
CASSQPGTSYDEQFF
>NA|TRBV6-2/TRBV6-3|TRBD2|TRBJ2-1
TGTGCCAGCAGTTACCAGACTAGCGGGGGGTACAATGAGCAGTTCTTC
CASSYQTSGGYNEQFF
>NA|TRBV10-3|TRBD1|TRBJ2-7
TGTGCCATCAGCGCTCCGGGACAGGGGGCCTACGAGCAGTACTTC
CAISAPGQGAYEQYF
>NA|TRBV28|TRBD1|TRBJ1-3
TGTGCCAGCAGTTTTCGCGCGGGGTACAGGGGCTCTGGAAACACCATATATTTT
CASSFRAGYRGSGNTIYF
>medium-sized|TRBV5-6|NA|TRBJ1-6
TGTGCCAGCAGCTTGAGAAGGGCCCCCCTCAATTCACCCCTCCACTTT
CASSLRRAPLNSPLHF
>NA|TRBV20-1|NA|TRBJ2-1
TGCGGAGTAGGGGGATCGTCAGGCAATGAGCAGTTCTTC
CGVGGSSGNEQFF
>NA|TRBV11-2|NA|TRBJ2-1
TGTGCCAGCAGTCCCGGGGCTAAATACAATGAGCAGTTCTTC
CASSPGAKYNEQFF
>NA|TRBV18|TRBD2|TRBJ2-1
TGTGCCAGCTCACGAAGCGGGAGGGTTGGCAATGAGCAGTTCTTC
CASSRSGRVGNEQFF
>few|TRBV12-3/TRBV12-4|NA|TRBJ2-7
TGTGCCAGCAGTTTGGAGATCTCCTACGAGCAGTACTTC
CASSLEISYEQYF
>NA|TRBV20-1|TRBD1|TRBJ1-6
TGCAGTGCTAGAGCAGGGGGAGGGAATTCACTCCTCCACTTT
CSARAGGGNSLLHF
>NA|TRBV4-3|NA|TRBJ1-1
TGCGCCAGCAGCCAAGAAAGGTCAGGGTTAGCTTTCTTT
CASSQERSGLAFF
>medium-sized|TRBV19|NA|TRBJ1-2
TGTGCCAGTAGTTCACAGGGTTCAAGGAACTATGGCTACACCTTC
CASSSQGSRNYGYTF
>few|TRBV7-9|TRBD1|TRBJ1-1
TGTGCCAGCAGCCGTACAGGGGCGGACACTGAAGCTTTCTTT
CASSRTGADTEAFF
>NA|TRBV20-1|TRBD1|TRBJ2-5
TGCAGTGGCCCCCACCGGGACAGGGAGGGCGAGACCCAGTACTTC
CSGPHRDREGETQYF
>NA|TRBV5-1|TRBD2|TRBJ2-3
TGCGCCAGCAGCCCACCGAGCGGGAGGGCTACAGATACGCAGTATTTT
CASSPPSGRATDTQYF